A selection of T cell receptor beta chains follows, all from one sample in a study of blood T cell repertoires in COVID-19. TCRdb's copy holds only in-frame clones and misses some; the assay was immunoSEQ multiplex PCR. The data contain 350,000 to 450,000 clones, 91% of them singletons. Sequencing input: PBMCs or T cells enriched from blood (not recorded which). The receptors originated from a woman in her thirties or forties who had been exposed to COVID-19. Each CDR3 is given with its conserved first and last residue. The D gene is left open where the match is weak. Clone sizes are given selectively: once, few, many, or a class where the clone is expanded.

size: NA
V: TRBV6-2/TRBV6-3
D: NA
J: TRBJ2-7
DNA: TGTGCCAGCAGTGCTCGCAACAGGGTCGGCCACGAGCAGTACTTC
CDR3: CASSARNRVGHEQYF

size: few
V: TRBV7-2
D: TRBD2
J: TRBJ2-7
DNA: TGTGCCAGCAGCTCGAGGCGGAGCGGGAGGTTATCCGCCTACGAGCAGTACTTC
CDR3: CASSSRRSGRLSAYEQYF

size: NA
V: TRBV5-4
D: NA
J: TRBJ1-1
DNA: TGTGCCAGCAGCCCTCGCAGGGCGGACACTGAAGCTTTCTTT
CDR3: CASSPRRADTEAFF

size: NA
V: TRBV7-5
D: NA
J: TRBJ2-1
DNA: TGTGTCAGAAGCCCTGGACATGACTACAATGAGCAGTTCTTC
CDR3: CVRSPGHDYNEQFF

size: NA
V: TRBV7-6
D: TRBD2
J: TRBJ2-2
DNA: TGTGCCAGCAGCTTAGGGGTAGCGGGAAACACCGGGGAGCTGTTTTTT
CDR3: CASSLGVAGNTGELFF

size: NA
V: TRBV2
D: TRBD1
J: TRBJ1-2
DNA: TGTGCCAGCGACCGGGACAGGGGTAGGGACCACTATGGCTACACCTTC
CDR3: CASDRDRGRDHYGYTF

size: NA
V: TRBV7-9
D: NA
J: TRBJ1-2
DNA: TGTGCCGTGCGGGGGTCGACTAACTATGGCTACACCTTC
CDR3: CAVRGSTNYGYTF

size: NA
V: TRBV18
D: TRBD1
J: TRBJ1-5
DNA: TGTGCCAGCTCACCAAGGACAGGGCCCCATCAGCCCCAGCATTTT
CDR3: CASSPRTGPHQPQHF

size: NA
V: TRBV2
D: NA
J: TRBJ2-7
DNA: TGTGCCAGCATGCGGGCAGGATCCTACGAGCAGTACTTC
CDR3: CASMRAGSYEQYF

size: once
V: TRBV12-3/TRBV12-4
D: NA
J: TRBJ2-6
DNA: TGTGCCAGCAGTTCCGCGAGGGCCAACGTCCTGACTTTC
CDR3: CASSSARANVLTF

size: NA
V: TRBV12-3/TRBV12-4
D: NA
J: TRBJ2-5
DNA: TGTGCCAGCAGTTACGGGGTAGAGACCCAGTACTTC
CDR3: CASSYGVETQYF

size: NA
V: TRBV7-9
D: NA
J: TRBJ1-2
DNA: TGTGCCAGCAGAGGGGTTTCCAACTATGGCTACACCTTC
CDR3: CASRGVSNYGYTF

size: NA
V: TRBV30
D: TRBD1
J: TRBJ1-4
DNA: TGTGCCTGGAGTGTACCCACAGGGGGAACTAATGAAAAACTGTTTTTT
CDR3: CAWSVPTGGTNEKLFF

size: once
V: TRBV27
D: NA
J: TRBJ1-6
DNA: TGTGCCAGCAGCCCCTGGGGCACGCCGAATAATAATTCACCCCTCCACTTT
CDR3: CASSPWGTPNNNSPLHF

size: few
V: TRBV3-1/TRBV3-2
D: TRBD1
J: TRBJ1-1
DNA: TGTGCCAGCAGCCAAGATGTGGACAGGGCAAAAAACGCTTTCTTT
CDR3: CASSQDVDRAKNAFF

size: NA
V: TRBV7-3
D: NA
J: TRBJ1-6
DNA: TGTGCCAGCAGCTTAAGGGGCGGGGCCGATTCACCCCTCCACTTT
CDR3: CASSLRGGADSPLHF

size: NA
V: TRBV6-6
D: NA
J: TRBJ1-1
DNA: TGTGCCAGCAGTTACGTCTTTGGGCCGAACACTGAAGCTTTCTTT
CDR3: CASSYVFGPNTEAFF

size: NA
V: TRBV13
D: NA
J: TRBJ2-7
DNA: TGTGCCAGCAGCTCCCAGGTGTCGTACGAGCAGTACTTC
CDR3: CASSSQVSYEQYF

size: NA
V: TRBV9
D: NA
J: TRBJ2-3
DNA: TGTGCCAGCAGCGTCTCACTGGCGGGGGCCTCGGATACGCAGTATTTT
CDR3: CASSVSLAGASDTQYF

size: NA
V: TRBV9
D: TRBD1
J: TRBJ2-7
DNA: TGTGCCAGCAGCGAGCACGCCGGGACAGGGTTGGACGAGCAGTACTTC
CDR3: CASSEHAGTGLDEQYF

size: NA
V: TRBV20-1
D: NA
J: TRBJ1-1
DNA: TGCAGTGTAAGGGGTCCGACTGAAGCTTTCTTT
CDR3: CSVRGPTEAFF

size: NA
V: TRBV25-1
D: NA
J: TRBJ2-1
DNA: TGTGCCAGCAGTGAATTAAGCACCAGGGATGAGCAGTTCTTC
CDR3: CASSELSTRDEQFF

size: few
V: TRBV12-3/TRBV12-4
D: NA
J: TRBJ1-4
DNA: TGTGCCAGCGGTCGGAGCTATGAAAAACTGTTTTTT
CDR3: CASGRSYEKLFF

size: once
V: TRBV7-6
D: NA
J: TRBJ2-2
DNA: TGTGCCAGCAGCTTAGACAGGGCAAACACCGGGGAGCTGTTTTTT
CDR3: CASSLDRANTGELFF

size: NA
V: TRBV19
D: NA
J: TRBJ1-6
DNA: TGTGCCAGTAGTTCCCCTAGGGGGAGTTCACCCCTCCACTTT
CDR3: CASSSPRGSSPLHF

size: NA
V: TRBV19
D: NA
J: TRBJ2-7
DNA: TGTGCCAGTAGTCGTAGCGAGGCCTACGAGCAGTACTTC
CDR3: CASSRSEAYEQYF

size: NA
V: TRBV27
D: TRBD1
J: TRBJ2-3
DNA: TGTGCCAGCAGTTCTCCCGGGACAGGGAACACAGATACGCAGTATTTT
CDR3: CASSSPGTGNTDTQYF

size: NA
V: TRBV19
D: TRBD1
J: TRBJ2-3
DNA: TGTGCCGCATCCAGGGGGCGCGTCCTCTCTGGCACAGATACGCAGTATTTT
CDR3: CAASRGRVLSGTDTQYF

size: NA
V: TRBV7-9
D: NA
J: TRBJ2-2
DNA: TGTGCCAGCAGCTCCACCGCGAGAAGCACCGGGGAGCTGTTTTTT
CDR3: CASSSTARSTGELFF

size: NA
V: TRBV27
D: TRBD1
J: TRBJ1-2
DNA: TGTGCCAGCAGCCTCAGGGACAGTTATGGCTACACCTTC
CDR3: CASSLRDSYGYTF

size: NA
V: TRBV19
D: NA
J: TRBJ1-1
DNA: TGTGCCAGTAGGCTGACAGGCCTCATGAACACTGAAGCTTTCTTT
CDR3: CASRLTGLMNTEAFF

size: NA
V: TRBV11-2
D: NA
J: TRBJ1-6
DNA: TGTGCCAGCAGCTTAGCGCAGGGCTCTTCACCCCTCCACTTT
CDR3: CASSLAQGSSPLHF

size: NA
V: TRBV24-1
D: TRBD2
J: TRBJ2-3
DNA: TGTGCCACCAGTGAACCGTACTTGAGCGGGAATACGCAGTATTTT
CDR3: CATSEPYLSGNTQYF

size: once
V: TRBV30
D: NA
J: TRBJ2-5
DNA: TGTGCCTGGAGTACCGGACTTTCTAAGACCCAGTACTTC
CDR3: CAWSTGLSKTQYF

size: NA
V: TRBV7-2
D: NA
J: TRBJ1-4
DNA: TGTGCCAGCAGCTTGAGTTGGCAGGGAGGTGAAAAACTGTTTTTT
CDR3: CASSLSWQGGEKLFF

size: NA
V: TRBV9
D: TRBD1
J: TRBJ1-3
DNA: TGTGCCAGCAGCTCCAGGGCCGGTCTGGGGGCAGGGGGCCCGGACACCATATATTTT
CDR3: CASSSRAGLGAGGPDTIYF

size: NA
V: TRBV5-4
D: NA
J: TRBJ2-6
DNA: TGTGCCAGCAGCTTGGTGCTAAGGTCCAGCGGAGGGGCCAACGTCCTGACTTTC
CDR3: CASSLVLRSSGGANVLTF

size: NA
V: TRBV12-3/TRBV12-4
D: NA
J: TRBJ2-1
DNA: TGTGCCACCTTCAGGGTTCCCAATGAGCAGTTCTTC
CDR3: CATFRVPNEQFF

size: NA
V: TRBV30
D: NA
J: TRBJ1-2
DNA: TGTGCCTGGGTCGGACACTGGAGCGGCTACACCTTC
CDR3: CAWVGHWSGYTF

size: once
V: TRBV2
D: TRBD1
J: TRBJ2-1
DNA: TGTGCCATCGGACAGGGGGCCGATGAGCAGTTCTTC
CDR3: CAIGQGADEQFF

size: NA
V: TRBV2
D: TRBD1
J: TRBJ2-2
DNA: TGTGCCAGCACTAGACAGGGGCAATTCGGGGAGCTGTTTTTT
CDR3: CASTRQGQFGELFF

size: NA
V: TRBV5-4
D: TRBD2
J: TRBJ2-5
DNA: TGTGCCAGCAGCTCCCGGGGCGGGGGACAAGAGACCCAGTACTTC
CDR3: CASSSRGGGQETQYF

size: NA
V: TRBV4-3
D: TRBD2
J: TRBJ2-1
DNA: TGCGCCAGCAGCCAAGTATGGAGAGGAGCGGGAGGGTCCGGGGATGAGCAGTTCTTC
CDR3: CASSQVWRGAGGSGDEQFF

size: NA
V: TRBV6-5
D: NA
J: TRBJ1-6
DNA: TGTGCCAGCAGTTTAAGGGGGACTTCACCCCTCCACTTT
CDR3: CASSLRGTSPLHF

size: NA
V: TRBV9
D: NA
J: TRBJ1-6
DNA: TGTGCCAGCAGCGTAGGCGGGGGTGGATCACCCCTCCACTTT
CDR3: CASSVGGGGSPLHF

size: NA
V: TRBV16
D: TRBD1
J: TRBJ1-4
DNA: TGTGCCAGCAGCCGGACCGGGACAGGGAATGAAAAACTGTTTTTT
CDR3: CASSRTGTGNEKLFF

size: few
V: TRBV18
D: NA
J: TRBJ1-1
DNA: TGTGCCAGCTCACCACTCCGGGACACTGAAGCTTTCTTT
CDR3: CASSPLRDTEAFF

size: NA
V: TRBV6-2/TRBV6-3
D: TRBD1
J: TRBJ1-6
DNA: TGTGCCAGCAGTTACCAAGGCAGGGGGAATTCACCCCTCCACTTT
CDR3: CASSYQGRGNSPLHF

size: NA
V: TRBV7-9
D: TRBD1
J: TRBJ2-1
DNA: TGTGCCAGCAGCTCCGGGACAGGGTTCAATGAGCAGTTCTTC
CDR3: CASSSGTGFNEQFF

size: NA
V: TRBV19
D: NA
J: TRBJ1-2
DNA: TGTGCCAGTAGTCGGGGCACAGGGTCGGGCGGCTACACCTTC
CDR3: CASSRGTGSGGYTF

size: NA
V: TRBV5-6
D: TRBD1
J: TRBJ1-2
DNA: TGTGCCAGCAGCCATCGACAGGGTCATTTTGGCTACACCTTC
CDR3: CASSHRQGHFGYTF

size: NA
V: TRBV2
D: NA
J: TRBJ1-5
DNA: TGTGCCAGCAGTGAACAGGGGCATCAGCCCCAGCATTTT
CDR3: CASSEQGHQPQHF